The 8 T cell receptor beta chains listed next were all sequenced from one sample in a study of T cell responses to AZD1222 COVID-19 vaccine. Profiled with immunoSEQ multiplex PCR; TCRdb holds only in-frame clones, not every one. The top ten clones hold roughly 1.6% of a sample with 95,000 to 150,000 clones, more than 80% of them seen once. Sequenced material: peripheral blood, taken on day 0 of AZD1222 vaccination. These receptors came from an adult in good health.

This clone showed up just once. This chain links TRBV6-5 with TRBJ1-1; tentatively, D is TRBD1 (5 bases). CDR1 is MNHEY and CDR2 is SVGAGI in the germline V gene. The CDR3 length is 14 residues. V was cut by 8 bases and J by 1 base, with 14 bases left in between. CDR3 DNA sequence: TGTGCCAGCTTCTACCCGACAGCGAACACTGAAGCTTTCTTT. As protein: CASFYPTANTEAFF.

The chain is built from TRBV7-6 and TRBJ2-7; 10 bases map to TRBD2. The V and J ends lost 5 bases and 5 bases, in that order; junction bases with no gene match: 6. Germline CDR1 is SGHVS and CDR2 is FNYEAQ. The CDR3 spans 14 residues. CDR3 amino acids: CASSTPGLAHEQYF. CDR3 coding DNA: TGTGCCAGCAGCACGCCGGGACTAGCGCACGAGCAGTACTTC.

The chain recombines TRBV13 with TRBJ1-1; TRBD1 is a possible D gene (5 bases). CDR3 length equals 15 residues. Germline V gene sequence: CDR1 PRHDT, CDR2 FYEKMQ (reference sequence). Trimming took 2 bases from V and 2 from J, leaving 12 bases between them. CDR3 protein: CASSLTMGLNTEAFF. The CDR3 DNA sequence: TGTGCCAGCAGCTTAACCATGGGGCTAAACACTGAAGCTTTCTTT.

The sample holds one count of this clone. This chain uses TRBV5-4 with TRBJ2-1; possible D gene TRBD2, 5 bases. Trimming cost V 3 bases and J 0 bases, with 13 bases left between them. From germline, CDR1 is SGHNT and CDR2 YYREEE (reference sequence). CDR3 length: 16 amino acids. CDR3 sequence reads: CASSYGQRSSYNEQFF. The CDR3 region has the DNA TGTGCCAGCAGCTATGGTCAGCGGAGCTCCTACAATGAGCAGTTCTTC.

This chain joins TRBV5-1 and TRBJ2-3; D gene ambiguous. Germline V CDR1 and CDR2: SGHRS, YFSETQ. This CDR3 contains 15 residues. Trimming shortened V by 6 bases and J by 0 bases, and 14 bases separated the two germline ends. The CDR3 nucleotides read TGCGCCAGCACTCCGATCTTGGGCAGCACAGATACGCAGTATTTT. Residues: CASTPILGSTDTQYF.

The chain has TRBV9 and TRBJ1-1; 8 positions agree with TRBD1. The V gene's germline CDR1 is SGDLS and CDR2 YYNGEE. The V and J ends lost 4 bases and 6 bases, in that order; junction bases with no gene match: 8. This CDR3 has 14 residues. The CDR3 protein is CASSYRGNFAEAFF. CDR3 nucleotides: TGTGCCAGCAGCTACAGGGGGAATTTCGCTGAAGCTTTCTTT.

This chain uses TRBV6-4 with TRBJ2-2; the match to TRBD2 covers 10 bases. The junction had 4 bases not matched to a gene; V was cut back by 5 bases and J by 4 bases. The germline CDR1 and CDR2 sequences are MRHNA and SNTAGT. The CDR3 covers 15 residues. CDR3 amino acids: CASSSGRASTGELFF. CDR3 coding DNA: TGTGCCAGCAGTAGCGGGAGGGCCTCCACCGGGGAGCTGTTTTTT.

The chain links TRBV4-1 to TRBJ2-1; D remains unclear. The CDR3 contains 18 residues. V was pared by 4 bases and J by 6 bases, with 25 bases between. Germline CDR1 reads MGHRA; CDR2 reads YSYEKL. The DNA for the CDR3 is TGCGCCAGCAGCCCCCGCCATTTTGGACGACCGCCGGGCAATGAGCAGTTCTTC. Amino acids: CASSPRHFGRPPGNEQFF.